A selection of T cell receptor beta chains follows, all from one sample in a study of shared clonotypes between healthy human individuals. TCRdb keeps only in-frame clones here, not all; method: immunoSEQ multiplex PCR. The table records approximately 650,000 clones, around 95% of them present only once. The sequenced material came from naive CD8+ T cells sorted from blood. The receptors shown here come from a woman aged 30 to 39 in good health. Both conserved end residues are part of each CDR3. Size is stated for part of the rows, as once, few or many counts, or as a class when the clone is expanded.

clone_size j_call v_call cdr3_aa
NA TRBJ2-2 TRBV6-1 CATLGAGELFF
once TRBJ2-1 TRBV5-1 CASSGDISSYNEQFF
NA TRBJ2-3 TRBV27 CASSPTGGRVTDTQYF
NA TRBJ2-7 TRBV6-5 CASSYSGGASYEQYF
NA TRBJ2-7 TRBV4-1 CASSPLGQDLREQYF
once TRBJ2-7 TRBV21-1 CASSSYEQYF
NA TRBJ2-1 TRBV11-2 CASSLVGRQAGGKYNEQFF
few TRBJ2-1 TRBV4-1 CASSQDKWAGVSNEQFF
NA TRBJ1-2 TRBV5-4 CASSLGGPGYGYTF
NA TRBJ2-7 TRBV27 CASSSHYEQYF
NA TRBJ2-3 TRBV5-6 CASSFGTSVSTDTQYF
NA TRBJ1-1 TRBV6-5 CASSYLGVNTEAFF
NA TRBJ2-7 TRBV6-5 CASSLVQGSEQYF
NA TRBJ1-4 TRBV28 CAAVESLGDEKLFF
NA TRBJ2-7 TRBV27 CASSPEGGGTNYEQYF
NA TRBJ2-6 TRBV2 CASRPGQGDPSGANVLTF
NA TRBJ2-7 TRBV5-4 CASSWGFSYEQYF
NA TRBJ2-1 TRBV6-5 CASSYLAGYNEQFF
NA TRBJ2-1 TRBV6-6 CASGHLSYNEQFF
NA TRBJ1-2 TRBV5-6 CASSQQGANYGYTF
NA TRBJ1-6 TRBV4-1 CASSHLPGTGNSPLHF
NA TRBJ2-7 TRBV27 CASSTITGSYEQYF
NA TRBJ1-5 TRBV28 CATGQGAMLQPQHF
NA TRBJ2-5 TRBV9 CASSTPDSQETQYF
NA TRBJ2-1 TRBV11-2 CASSLDRTSSYNEQFF
NA TRBJ2-2 TRBV10-3 CAIKANTGELFF
NA TRBJ2-3 TRBV10-3 CAIRGPDTQYF
once TRBJ2-1 TRBV27 CASSFYLSSSYNEQFF
NA TRBJ2-1 TRBV5-1 CASSYEPGQGANEQFF
once TRBJ2-1 TRBV11-2 CASSLDSYNEQFF
NA TRBJ1-1 TRBV4-1 CASSQVLATEAFF
NA TRBJ2-1 TRBV7-8 CASSTGTGVPVEQFF
once TRBJ2-7 TRBV21-1 CASSYIRRDQESYEQYF
NA TRBJ1-5 TRBV6-1 CASRARTKSNQPQHF
once TRBJ2-1 TRBV10-3 CAIGTELGNEQFF
NA TRBJ2-7 TRBV5-8 CASSFSGGEQYF
NA TRBJ2-3 TRBV7-9 CASSPPLSGPTDTQYF
NA TRBJ2-1 TRBV30 CAWRAYNEQFF
NA TRBJ1-2 TRBV29-1 CSVVSDRAEGYTF
NA TRBJ2-7 TRBV6-1 CASSGLQASYEQYF
once TRBJ2-1 TRBV19 CASSIASTRAGWEQFF
NA TRBJ2-5 TRBV5-4 CASSSSGLVMETQYF
NA TRBJ1-3 TRBV4-1 CASSPLTIYF
NA TRBJ2-7 TRBV13 CASSFLGTGYEQYF
NA TRBJ2-7 TRBV2 CASSSTSEWPEQYF
NA TRBJ2-1 TRBV5-6 CASSLGDRGWLGEQFF
NA TRBJ2-1 TRBV29-1 CSVELFLARAGEQFF